A selection of T cell receptor beta chains follows, all from one sample in a study of long-term antiretroviral therapy in people with HIV. Libraries were prepared by immunoSEQ multiplex PCR; TCRdb keeps only in-frame clonotypes and omits some of them. The sample has tens of thousands of clones, 80% to 90% seen once; the top ten hold around a sixth. The specimen was unsorted PBMCs, collected 1.2 years after starting antiretroviral therapy. These receptors all come from a man aged 45-65 years with HIV. Both conserved end residues are part of each CDR3. The order of the fields is CDR3 length, J gene, V gene, D gene, clone size, CDR3 protein, CDR3 DNA. The D gene is left open where the match is weak. Expanded clones get a size class; other rows say once, few or many, or leave the size out.

>15|TRBJ1-5|TRBV6-5|TRBD1|-
CASRPGQFSNQPQHF
TGTGCCAGCAGGCCGGGACAGTTTAGCAATCAGCCCCAGCATTTT
>17|TRBJ2-1|TRBV9|TRBD1|-
CASSYSGTGVPTNEQFF
TGTGCCAGCAGCTACTCAGGGACAGGGGTTCCGACCAATGAGCAGTTCTTC
>14|TRBJ1-2|TRBV28|TRBD1|-
CAILDRELGYGYTF
TGTGCCATCCTGGACAGGGAGTTAGGGTATGGCTACACCTTC
>14|TRBJ2-3|TRBV9|-|-
CASSVESYTDTQYF
TGTGCCAGCAGCGTAGAAAGCTACACAGATACGCAGTATTTT
>14|TRBJ1-1|TRBV7-6|-|-
CASSSRAGQPEAFF
TGTGCCAGCAGCAGTAGAGCGGGACAACCTGAAGCTTTCTTT
>15|TRBJ2-1|TRBV5-4|TRBD1|-
CASSSGTGGYNEQFF
TGTGCCAGCAGCTCTGGGACAGGGGGCTACAATGAGCAGTTCTTC
>13|TRBJ2-1|TRBV4-1|-|few
CASSQDGFNEQFF
TGCGCCAGCAGCCAAGATGGATTCAATGAGCAGTTCTTC
>15|TRBJ2-3|TRBV5-5|TRBD2|-
CASSLIAGFLDTQYF
TGTGCCAGCAGCTTAATAGCGGGGTTTTTAGATACGCAGTATTTT
>15|TRBJ2-1|TRBV28|TRBD2|-
CASSLTSGGAGEQFF
TGTGCCAGCAGTTTGACTAGCGGGGGGGCAGGGGAGCAGTTCTTC
>16|TRBJ2-2|TRBV19|-|once
CASSIRLGERPGELFF
TGTGCCAGTAGTATCCGGTTGGGGGAGAGGCCCGGGGAGCTGTTTTTT
>13|TRBJ1-1|TRBV11-2|-|-
CASSLRQNTEAFF
TGTGCCAGCAGCTTACGACAGAACACTGAAGCTTTCTTT
>15|TRBJ1-5|TRBV12-2|-|-
CASRLGVTASQPQHF
TGTGCAAGTCGCTTAGGAGTCACAGCCAGCCAGCCCCAGCATTTT
>18|TRBJ2-1|TRBV18|TRBD2|-
CASSPELADRGAYNEQFF
TGTGCCAGCTCACCAGAGTTAGCGGATCGGGGGGCCTACAATGAGCAGTTCTTC
>14|TRBJ2-1|TRBV7-2|-|-
CASSFLRGYNEQFF
TGTGCCAGCAGCTTTCTCCGGGGGTACAATGAGCAGTTCTTC
>14|TRBJ2-1|TRBV5-1|-|-
CASGLQSPDNEQFF
TGCGCCAGCGGACTTCAGTCCCCCGACAATGAGCAGTTCTTC
>14|TRBJ1-2|TRBV19|TRBD1|-
CASSIADRVGGYTF
TGTGCCAGTAGTATTGCGGACAGGGTGGGCGGCTACACCTTC
>12|TRBJ1-1|TRBV6-6|-|-
CASSYSSPEAFF
TGTGCCAGCAGTTACTCGTCCCCTGAAGCTTTCTTT
>13|TRBJ2-1|TRBV6-5|TRBD2|-
CASGSSGINEQFF
TGTGCCAGCGGGTCTAGCGGGATCAATGAGCAGTTCTTC
>13|TRBJ1-4|TRBV7-9|-|-
CASGNGLQEKLFF
TGTGCCAGCGGCAACGGACTACAAGAAAAACTGTTTTTT
>16|TRBJ1-6|TRBV7-6|-|once
CASSQAGRFYPSPLHF
TGTGCCAGCAGCCAAGCCGGAAGGTTTTACCCTTCACCCCTCCACTTT
>15|TRBJ1-1|TRBV18|TRBD1|few
CASSTDRVGNTEAFF
TGTGCCAGCTCAACAGACAGGGTGGGGAACACTGAAGCTTTCTTT
>13|TRBJ2-5|TRBV19|-|-
CASSTDGEETQYF
TGTGCCAGTAGTACCGACGGAGAAGAGACCCAGTACTTC
>15|TRBJ1-1|TRBV5-8|-|-
CASSFRTEAIVKAFF
TGTGCCAGCAGCTTCCGGACAGAGGCTATAGTCAAAGCTTTCTTT
>13|TRBJ1-4|TRBV4-1|-|-
CASSPSAYEKLFF
TGCGCCAGCAGCCCAAGTGCCTATGAAAAACTGTTTTTT
>18|TRBJ1-6|TRBV14|-|-
CASSQVVKGSSYNSPLHF
TGTGCCAGCAGCCAGGTTGTAAAGGGGAGCTCCTATAATTCACCCCTCCACTTT
>16|TRBJ1-3|TRBV7-2|TRBD1|-
CASSLARTGTGNTIYF
TGTGCCAGCAGCTTAGCTCGGACAGGAACTGGAAACACCATATATTTT
>14|TRBJ2-7|TRBV5-6|TRBD1|-
CASSGGQETYEQYF
TGTGCCAGCAGCGGGGGACAGGAGACCTACGAGCAGTACTTC
>13|TRBJ1-2|TRBV29-1|-|-
CSVAQRANYGYTF
TGCAGCGTCGCACAGCGAGCTAACTATGGCTACACCTTC
>14|TRBJ2-7|TRBV19|-|-
CASSIQGPSYEQYF
TGTGCCAGTAGTATACAGGGCCCATCCTACGAGCAGTACTTC
>11|TRBJ1-2|TRBV29-1|-|-
CSVVAPYGYTF
TGCAGCGTTGTGGCACCCTATGGCTACACCTTC
>12|TRBJ2-3|TRBV4-3|-|-
CATLGPDGTQYF
TGCGCCACCTTGGGGCCAGATGGTACGCAGTATTTT
>12|TRBJ1-1|TRBV9|-|few
CASSSGSSEAFF
TGTGCCAGCAGCTCCGGGAGTTCTGAAGCTTTCTTT
>17|TRBJ2-1|TRBV11-2|-|-
CASSLEPRGAIRDEQFF
TGTGCCAGCAGCTTAGAACCACGGGGGGCCATTCGAGATGAGCAGTTCTTC
>17|TRBJ2-3|TRBV4-1|-|-
CASSQDIGGRGTDTQYF
TGCGCCAGCAGCCAAGATATCGGGGGGCGCGGCACAGATACGCAGTATTTT
>15|TRBJ2-1|TRBV9|-|few
CASSVVAGPYNEQFF
TGTGCCAGCAGCGTAGTGGCGGGGCCCTACAATGAGCAGTTCTTC
>15|TRBJ2-7|TRBV10-3|TRBD1|-
CAISAGTGGTYEQYF
TGTGCCATCAGTGCCGGGACAGGGGGTACCTACGAGCAGTACTTC
>14|TRBJ1-5|TRBV2|-|-
CASRQGESNQPQHF
TGTGCCAGCAGACAGGGAGAGAGCAATCAGCCCCAGCATTTT
>18|TRBJ2-6|TRBV7-4|-|-
CASSSRGSSQSRANVLTF
TGTGCCAGCAGCTCGCGCGGCAGCTCACAAAGTCGGGCCAACGTCCTGACTTTC
>15|TRBJ2-7|TRBV28|TRBD1|-
CASSLGAGGFYEQYF
TGTGCCAGCAGTTTGGGGGCAGGGGGCTTCTACGAGCAGTACTTC
>13|TRBJ1-1|TRBV2|-|-
CAGKNRVGTEAFF
TGTGCCGGCAAAAACCGGGTCGGGACTGAAGCTTTCTTT
>13|TRBJ1-1|TRBV7-9|-|few
CASISLMNTEAFF
TGTGCCAGCATTAGCCTTATGAACACTGAAGCTTTCTTT
>16|TRBJ2-3|TRBV19|-|-
CASSPHGGALTDTQYF
TGTGCCAGTAGTCCCCACGGTGGGGCTCTCACAGATACGCAGTATTTT
>15|TRBJ2-2|TRBV2|-|-
CASSYDSGYTGELFF
TGTGCCAGCAGTTATGATAGCGGATACACCGGGGAGCTGTTTTTT
>15|TRBJ2-3|TRBV5-1|-|-
CASSLDHPGADTQYF
TGCGCCAGCAGCTTGGACCATCCCGGGGCAGATACGCAGTATTTT
>14|TRBJ2-7|TRBV4-2|-|-
CASSQFTGTYEQYF
TGTGCCAGCAGCCAGTTTACAGGGACCTACGAGCAGTACTTC
>14|TRBJ2-3|TRBV18|-|-
CASSLGGPADTQYF
TGTGCCAGCTCACTTGGGGGCCCGGCGGATACGCAGTATTTT
>14|TRBJ1-5|TRBV6-4|-|-
CASGYKVFNQPQHF
TGTGCCAGCGGTTACAAGGTATTCAATCAGCCCCAGCATTTT
>14|TRBJ1-4|TRBV15|TRBD1|-
CATSSVTGVGKLFF
TGTGCCACCAGCTCCGTGACAGGGGTGGGAAAACTGTTTTTT
>13|TRBJ1-5|TRBV4-1|-|few
CASSQVGEQPQHF
TGCGCCAGCAGCCAAGTAGGAGAACAGCCCCAGCATTTT
>14|TRBJ2-7|TRBV4-1|-|once
CASSQAGVNYEQYF
TGCGCCAGCAGCCAAGCGGGCGTAAACTACGAGCAGTACTTC
>15|TRBJ2-5|TRBV14|-|-
CASSLLLQGGETQYF
TGTGCCAGCAGCCTTCTTTTGCAGGGTGGAGAGACCCAGTACTTC
>15|TRBJ1-5|TRBV2|-|-
CASARTLIGDQPQHF
TGTGCCAGCGCTAGAACCCTGATAGGCGATCAGCCCCAGCATTTT
>14|TRBJ1-1|TRBV15|-|-
CATSRDTWVAEAFF
TGTGCCACCAGCAGAGATACGTGGGTGGCCGAAGCTTTCTTT